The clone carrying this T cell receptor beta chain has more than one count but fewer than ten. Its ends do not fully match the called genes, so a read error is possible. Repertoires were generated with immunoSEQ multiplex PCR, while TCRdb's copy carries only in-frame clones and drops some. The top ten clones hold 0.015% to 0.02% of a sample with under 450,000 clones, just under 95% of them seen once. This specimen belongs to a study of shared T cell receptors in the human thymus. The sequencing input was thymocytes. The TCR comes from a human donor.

This CDR3 is CASSQAGTRNQPQHF. CDR3 nucleotides: TGTGCCAGCAGTCAAGCCGGGACGAGGAATCAGCCCCAGCATTTT. The V call is TRBV6-1, the J call TRBJ1-5; tentatively, D is TRBD1 (5 bases). The CDR3 runs to 15 residues. Looked up from germline, CDR1 is MNHNS and CDR2 is SASEGT.